The rows below give T cell receptor beta chains drawn from one sample of a study of CD8 T cells in ankylosing spondylitis. TCRdb independently ran MiXCR on the 5' RACE reads; one entry per CDR3 protein. The repertoire holds around 480,000 distinct CDR3 sequences, 15% to 20% seen once, with just over 1% in the top ten. Sequencing was carried out using blood, either unsorted or a sorted T cell fraction (not recorded which). These receptors came from a male donor with ankylosing spondylitis. CDR3s include the opening cysteine and the closing phenylalanine or tryptophan. Fields, in order: V gene, D gene, J gene, clone size, CDR3 protein, CDR3 DNA. The D gene is left open where the match is weak. Size values are once, few and many counts, or a class for expanded clones, and some rows have none.

v_gene: TRBV6-1; d_gene: -; j_gene: TRBJ2-3; abundance: few; CDR3aa: CASRTVQQADTQYF; CDR3nt: TGTGCCAGCCGCACAGTTCAACAGGCAGATACGCAGTATTTT
v_gene: TRBV9; d_gene: -; j_gene: TRBJ1-4; abundance: few; CDR3aa: CASSFTGTTNEKLFF; CDR3nt: TGTGCCAGCAGCTTCACAGGGACAACTAATGAAAAACTGTTTTTT
v_gene: TRBV5-6; d_gene: TRBD1; j_gene: TRBJ2-6; abundance: -; CDR3aa: CASSAYRGPGANVLTF; CDR3nt: TGTGCCAGCAGCGCTTACAGGGGGCCTGGGGCCAACGTCCTGACTTTC
v_gene: TRBV3-1; d_gene: TRBD1; j_gene: TRBJ2-1; abundance: -; CDR3aa: CASSPGTGDDEQFF; CDR3nt: TGTGCCAGCAGCCCAGGGACAGGGGACGACGAGCAGTTCTTC
v_gene: TRBV5-1; d_gene: -; j_gene: TRBJ2-5; abundance: many; CDR3aa: CASSPETKETQYF; CDR3nt: TGCGCCAGCAGCCCCGAGACTAAAGAGACCCAGTACTTC
v_gene: TRBV5-1; d_gene: TRBD1; j_gene: TRBJ1-1; abundance: -; CDR3aa: CASSLRGQGSTGYTEAFF; CDR3nt: TGCGCCAGCAGCTTGCGGGGACAGGGATCAACCGGCTACACTGAAGCTTTCTTT
v_gene: TRBV13; d_gene: TRBD2; j_gene: TRBJ2-1; abundance: -; CDR3aa: CASSLRGAGGLYNEQFF; CDR3nt: TGTGCCAGCAGCTTGAGAGGGGCGGGAGGGTTGTACAATGAGCAGTTCTTC
v_gene: TRBV10-3; d_gene: -; j_gene: TRBJ2-7; abundance: many; CDR3aa: CAISESGTNSYEQYF; CDR3nt: TGTGCCATCAGTGAGTCGGGGACCAACTCCTACGAGCAGTACTTC
v_gene: TRBV5-1; d_gene: -; j_gene: TRBJ1-1; abundance: many; CDR3aa: CASSVSSARQAEAFF; CDR3nt: TGCGCCAGCAGCGTCTCCAGTGCCAGACAGGCTGAAGCTTTCTTT
v_gene: TRBV20-1; d_gene: -; j_gene: TRBJ2-1; abundance: few; CDR3aa: CSARDASSYNEQFF; CDR3nt: TGCAGTGCTAGAGATGCTAGCTCCTACAATGAGCAGTTCTTC
v_gene: TRBV12-3/TRBV12-4; d_gene: TRBD2; j_gene: TRBJ2-3; abundance: many; CDR3aa: CASSLSGGTDTQYF; CDR3nt: TGTGCCAGCAGCCTTAGCGGGGGCACAGATACGCAGTATTTT
v_gene: TRBV5-1; d_gene: -; j_gene: TRBJ1-5; abundance: -; CDR3aa: CASSRAGSGPQHF; CDR3nt: TGCGCCAGCAGCCGAGCGGGGTCGGGGCCCCAGCATTTT
v_gene: TRBV12-3/TRBV12-4; d_gene: TRBD2; j_gene: TRBJ2-1; abundance: -; CDR3aa: CASSYSGSRAYNEQFF; CDR3nt: TGTGCCAGCAGTTATAGCGGGAGCCGAGCCTACAATGAGCAGTTCTTC
v_gene: TRBV18; d_gene: -; j_gene: TRBJ1-4; abundance: many; CDR3aa: CASSQANEKLFF; CDR3nt: TGTGCCAGCTCGCAAGCTAATGAAAAACTGTTTTTT
v_gene: TRBV6-1; d_gene: TRBD1; j_gene: TRBJ1-2; abundance: few; CDR3aa: CASSGGQGFYGYTF; CDR3nt: TGTGCCAGCAGTGGCGGACAGGGGTTTTATGGCTACACCTTC
v_gene: TRBV5-1; d_gene: TRBD1; j_gene: TRBJ1-1; abundance: few; CDR3aa: CASSAGQGALTEAFF; CDR3nt: TGCGCCAGCAGCGCGGGACAGGGGGCATTGACTGAAGCTTTCTTT
v_gene: TRBV20-1; d_gene: -; j_gene: TRBJ2-1; abundance: many; CDR3aa: CSARGPYSYNEQFF; CDR3nt: TGCAGTGCTAGAGGGCCCTACTCGTACAATGAGCAGTTCTTC
v_gene: TRBV7-9; d_gene: -; j_gene: TRBJ2-1; abundance: few; CDR3aa: CASSEGQGRGSYNEQFF; CDR3nt: TGTGCCAGCAGCGAGGGGCAGGGGCGGGGGAGTTACAATGAGCAGTTCTTC
v_gene: TRBV5-1; d_gene: -; j_gene: TRBJ2-7; abundance: -; CDR3aa: CASSIRPREGRFYEQYF; CDR3nt: TGCGCCAGCAGTATACGTCCTCGTGAAGGCAGGTTCTACGAGCAGTACTTC
v_gene: TRBV5-6; d_gene: -; j_gene: TRBJ1-1; abundance: few; CDR3aa: CASSFVTASTEAFF; CDR3nt: TGTGCCAGCAGCTTTGTCACGGCGAGCACTGAAGCTTTCTTT
v_gene: TRBV7-3; d_gene: -; j_gene: TRBJ1-3; abundance: -; CDR3aa: CASSLTPPSGAYSGNTIYF; CDR3nt: TGTGCCAGCAGCTTAACCCCACCGAGCGGAGCCTACTCTGGAAACACCATATATTTT
v_gene: TRBV12-3/TRBV12-4; d_gene: -; j_gene: TRBJ2-3; abundance: few; CDR3aa: CASSLGSGHTDTQYF; CDR3nt: TGTGCCAGCAGTTTGGGTAGCGGCCACACAGATACGCAGTATTTT
v_gene: TRBV25-1; d_gene: TRBD1; j_gene: TRBJ1-2; abundance: few; CDR3aa: CASSEVQDRGGYTF; CDR3nt: TGTGCCAGCAGTGAGGTCCAAGACAGGGGCGGCTACACCTTC
v_gene: TRBV10-2; d_gene: -; j_gene: TRBJ1-4; abundance: -; CDR3aa: CASSDPDSDNEKLFF; CDR3nt: TGCGCCAGCAGCGACCCGGACAGTGATAATGAAAAACTGTTTTTT
v_gene: TRBV7-8; d_gene: -; j_gene: TRBJ2-7; abundance: -; CDR3aa: CASSLVGSYRDYEQYF; CDR3nt: TGTGCCAGCAGCTTAGTTGGATCATACAGGGACTACGAGCAGTACTTC
v_gene: TRBV7-8; d_gene: -; j_gene: TRBJ2-5; abundance: few; CDR3aa: CASTLRGRETQYF; CDR3nt: TGTGCCAGCACCTTGAGAGGCCGGGAGACCCAGTACTTC
v_gene: TRBV28; d_gene: -; j_gene: TRBJ1-5; abundance: many; CDR3aa: CAGATVNQPQHF; CDR3nt: TGTGCCGGTGCCACTGTCAATCAGCCCCAGCATTTT